The source of this TCR beta chain is a study of a mutant IDH1 vaccine in newly diagnosed glioma (dated by TCRdb to the early 2020s). Study-level background: In the chemotherapy-containing groups, vaccination started alongside temozolomide cycles, whereas in patients who had radiotherapy alone it started 4-6 weeks after radiotherapy. The 32 treated patients were about 60% male and roughly 40% female, with a mean age of approximately 40 years. Longitudinal TCRB deep sequencing was performed for fewer than 30 treated patients wherever samples were available for exploratory analyses. Six visits were used for peripheral blood collection: V03 (baseline), V05, V07, V10, V12 and V13. Prior to enrollment, standard therapy consisting of radiotherapy alone, temozolomide alone, or radiochemotherapy with temozolomide had been administered to patients, with the combination being received by most patients. Visit V12 was the week-35 safety follow-up and visit V13 was the week-47 end of study.

The library came from the immunoSEQ multiplex PCR assay. Rearranged TCR beta chain sequences were amplified using the hsTCRB Kit according to the manufacturer's protocol. Sequencing of TCRB libraries was carried out on an Illumina MiSeq. The study's processing was this. The proprietary platform of the kit vendor was used for demultiplexing, trimming and gene mapping. TCRdb carries this immuneACCESS record with in-frame sequences only. Its versions omit some clonotypes, under half of them owing to an unresolved V gene in the studies checked, with the rest unexplained. The V and J calls and clone size were taken over from that table, and D and trimming were inferred from the DNA. This sample has tens of thousands of clones in its table, and less than 75% of those were observed once. The biggest ten clones account for about 4.8% of the sample. The study at large found these results: According to the authors, sample limitations meant that analyses of patient blood samples could not be reproduced. Selection of PBMC samples for TCRB deep sequencing was based on availability. Changes in the top peripheral T cell clonotypes picked up by TCRB sequencing did not appear to be linked to pseudoprogression. Immune responses induced by the vaccine were seen in around 93% of patients across multiple MHC alleles.

About this clone itself: The antigen it binds to is not known. Base qualities were left out, and no much larger clone turns up one base away.

Interpreted using the paper, the time point label stands for: week 47, end of study. Each vaccine dose was 300 ug of a 20-mer mutant IDH1 peptide in Montanide, given subcutaneously with topical imiquimod. Across visits V03 through V10, patients got a total of eight vaccinations, given in weeks 1, 3, 5, 7, 11, 15, 19 and 23. The donors had newly diagnosed IDH1-mutant astrocytomas of WHO grade 3 or 4 that showed loss of nuclear ATRX. The samples were drawn from NOA16, a multicentre, single-arm, open-label phase I trial in Germany that tested a mutant IDH1 peptide vaccine in humans for the first time. Genomic DNA for TCRB sequencing was extracted from EDTA blood using the DNeasy Blood and Tissue Kit. The cysteine opens and the phenylalanine closes a CDR3 of 14 amino acids. Just CDR3 DNA is preserved here, 42 bases in frame from base 1. Looking up the germline V gene yields CDR1 SNHLY and CDR2 FYNNEI. Trimming removed 7 bases from V and 3 bases from J, leaving 13 bases between the germline ends.

Material: peripheral blood mononuclear cells (PBMCs), obtained from a glioma patient whose treatment included an IDH1 peptide vaccine. This clonotype originated in a man aged 35-49 years with glioma. Some clones in this sample may be carry-over from other donors' samples. The receptor chain draws on TRBV2 and TRBJ2-1, with TRBD2 tentatively as D gene (7 bases match). The nucleotide sequence reads TGTGCCAGCACCCCGGGGGGCTACTACAATGAGCAGTTCTTC. Its translation is CASTPGGYYNEQFF.